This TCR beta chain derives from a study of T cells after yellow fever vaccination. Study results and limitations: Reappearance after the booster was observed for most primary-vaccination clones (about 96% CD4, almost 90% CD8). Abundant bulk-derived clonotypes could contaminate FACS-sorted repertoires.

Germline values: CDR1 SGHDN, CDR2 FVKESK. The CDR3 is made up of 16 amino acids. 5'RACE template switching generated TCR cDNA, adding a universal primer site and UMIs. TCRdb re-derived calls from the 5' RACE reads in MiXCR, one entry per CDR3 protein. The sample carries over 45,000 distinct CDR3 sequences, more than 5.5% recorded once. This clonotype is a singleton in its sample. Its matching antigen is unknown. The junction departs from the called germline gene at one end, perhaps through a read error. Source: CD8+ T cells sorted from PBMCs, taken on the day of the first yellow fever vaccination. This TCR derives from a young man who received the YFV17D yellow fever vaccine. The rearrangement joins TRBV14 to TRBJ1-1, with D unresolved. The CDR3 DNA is TGTGTCAGCAGCCAAGAGAAGGGTTGGATGAACACTGAAGCTTTCTTT. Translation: CVSSQEKGWMNTEAFF.